This T cell receptor beta chain was obtained from a study of cytomegalovirus exposure and HLA in healthy donors. This CDR3 is built from 12 residues. V was cut by 1 base and J by 8 bases, with 8 bases left in between. Germline CDR1 reads SGHAT; CDR2 reads FQDESV (reference sequence). Study-wide results and limits: Investigators reported under 200 TCR beta chains as tied to cytomegalovirus. Later analysis identified a missense DCLRE1C variant that was linked to TCR beta V- and J-gene trimming. Per published accounts, TCR beta sequences correctly predicted the HLA-A and HLA-B alleles of most subjects.

Amplification used 60 Vbeta primers and 13 Jbeta primers. The protocol was immunoSEQ multiplex PCR, while the TCRdb copy is restricted to in-frame clones and leaves out a portion. This repertoire shows fewer than 95,000 clones, 55% to 70% found once; its top ten account for about 22%. Note on this clone: Its antigen is unidentified.

This sequence was found in a woman between 50 and 59 years old in good health and CMV-seropositive. The rearrangement joins TRBV11-1 to TRBJ1-2; possibly TRBD1 for D (5 bases). What was sequenced was PBMCs. The DNA of the CDR3 is TGTGCCAGCAGCTTAGGGGACTGGGGCTACACCTTC. Its translation: CASSLGDWGYTF.